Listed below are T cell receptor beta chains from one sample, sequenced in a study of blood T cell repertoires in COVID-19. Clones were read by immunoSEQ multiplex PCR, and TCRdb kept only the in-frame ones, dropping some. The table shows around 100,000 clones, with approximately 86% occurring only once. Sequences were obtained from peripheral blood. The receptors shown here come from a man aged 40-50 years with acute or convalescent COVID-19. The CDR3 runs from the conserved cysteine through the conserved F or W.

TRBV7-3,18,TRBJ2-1,CASSLRGTGTGLFNEQFF
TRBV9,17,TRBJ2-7,CASSVGASGPGRLGQYF
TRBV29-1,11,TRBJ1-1,CSVEGGEGAFF
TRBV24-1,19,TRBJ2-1,CATSDQRRLAGEGRDEQFF
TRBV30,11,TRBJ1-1,CAGGSNTEAFF
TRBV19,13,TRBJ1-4,CASNGRENEKLFF
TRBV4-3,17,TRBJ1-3,CASSQAWGDIAGNTIYF
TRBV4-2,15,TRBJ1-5,CASSLQASSNQPQHF
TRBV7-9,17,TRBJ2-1,CASSHNSGPSSYNEQFF
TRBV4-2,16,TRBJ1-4,CASSQGQGASFEKLFF
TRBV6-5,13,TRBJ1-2,CASSPGLNYGYTF
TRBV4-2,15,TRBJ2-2,CASSQETGGNGELFF
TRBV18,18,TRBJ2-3,CASSGGIAGTQFADTQYF
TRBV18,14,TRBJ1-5,CASSPGQSQQPQHF
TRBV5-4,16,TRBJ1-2,CASGQGAGLGFFDYTF
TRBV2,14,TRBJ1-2,CASSENRQVYGYTF
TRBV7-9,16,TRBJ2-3,CASTFSGTSATDTQYF
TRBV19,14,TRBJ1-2,CASSTYTGEMAYTF
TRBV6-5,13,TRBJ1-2,CASRAGQGSGYTF
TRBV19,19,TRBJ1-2,CASSIDILGSSLPLYGYTF
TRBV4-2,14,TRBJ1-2,CASSRTGGNYGYTF
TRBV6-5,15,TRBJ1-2,CASSHNTGSNYGYTF
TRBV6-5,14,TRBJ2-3,CATRTSGRAGTQYF
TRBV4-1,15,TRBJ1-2,CASSPPGQGAKGYTF
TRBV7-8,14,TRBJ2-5,CASSPGGNQETQYF
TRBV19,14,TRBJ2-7,CASSIGGLSYEQYF
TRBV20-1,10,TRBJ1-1,CSAPGTEAFF